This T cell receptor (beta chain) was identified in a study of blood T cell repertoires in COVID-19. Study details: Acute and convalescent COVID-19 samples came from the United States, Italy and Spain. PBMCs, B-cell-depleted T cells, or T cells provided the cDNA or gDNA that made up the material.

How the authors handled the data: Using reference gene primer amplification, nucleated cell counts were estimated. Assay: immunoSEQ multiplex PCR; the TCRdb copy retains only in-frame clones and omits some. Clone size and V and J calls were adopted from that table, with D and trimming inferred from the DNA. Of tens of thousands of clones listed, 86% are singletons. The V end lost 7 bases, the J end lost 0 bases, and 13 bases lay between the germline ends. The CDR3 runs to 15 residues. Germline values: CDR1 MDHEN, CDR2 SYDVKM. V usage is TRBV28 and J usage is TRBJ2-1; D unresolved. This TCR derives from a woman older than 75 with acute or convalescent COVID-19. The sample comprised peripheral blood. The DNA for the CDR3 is TGTGCCAGCATAGAAGACTTATTCTCCTACAATGAGCAGTTCTTC. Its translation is CASIEDLFSYNEQFF.